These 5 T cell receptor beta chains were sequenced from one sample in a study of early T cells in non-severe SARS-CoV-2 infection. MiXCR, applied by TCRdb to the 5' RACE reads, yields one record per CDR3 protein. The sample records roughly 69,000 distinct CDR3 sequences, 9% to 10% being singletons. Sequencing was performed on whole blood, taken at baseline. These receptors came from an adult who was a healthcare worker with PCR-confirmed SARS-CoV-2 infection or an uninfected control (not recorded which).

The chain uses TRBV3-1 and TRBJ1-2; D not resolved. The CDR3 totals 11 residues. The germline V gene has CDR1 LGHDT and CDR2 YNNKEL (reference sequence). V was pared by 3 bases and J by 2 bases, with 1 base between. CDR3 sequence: CASSQNYGYTF. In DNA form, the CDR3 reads TGTGCCAGCAGCCAGAACTATGGCTACACCTTC.

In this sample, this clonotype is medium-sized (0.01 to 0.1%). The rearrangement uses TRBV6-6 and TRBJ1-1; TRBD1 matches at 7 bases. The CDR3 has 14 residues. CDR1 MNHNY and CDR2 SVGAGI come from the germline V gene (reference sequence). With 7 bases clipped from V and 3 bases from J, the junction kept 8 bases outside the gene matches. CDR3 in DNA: TGTGCCAGCACATACCGGGACAGCCACACTGAAGCTTTCTTT. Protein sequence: CASTYRDSHTEAFF.

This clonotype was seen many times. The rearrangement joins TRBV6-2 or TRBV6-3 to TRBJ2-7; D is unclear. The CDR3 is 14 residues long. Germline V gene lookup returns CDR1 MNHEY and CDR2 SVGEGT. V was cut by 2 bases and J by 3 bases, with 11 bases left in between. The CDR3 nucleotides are TGTGCCAGCAGTTACAAGTGGAGTGTCTACGAGCAGTACTTC. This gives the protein CASSYKWSVYEQYF.

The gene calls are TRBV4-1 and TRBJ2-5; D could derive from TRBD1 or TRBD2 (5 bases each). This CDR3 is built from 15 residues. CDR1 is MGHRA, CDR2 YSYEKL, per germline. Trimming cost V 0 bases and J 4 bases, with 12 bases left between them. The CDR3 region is CASSQEGVVRETQYF. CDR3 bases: TGCGCCAGCAGCCAAGAGGGGGTAGTACGAGAGACCCAGTACTTC.

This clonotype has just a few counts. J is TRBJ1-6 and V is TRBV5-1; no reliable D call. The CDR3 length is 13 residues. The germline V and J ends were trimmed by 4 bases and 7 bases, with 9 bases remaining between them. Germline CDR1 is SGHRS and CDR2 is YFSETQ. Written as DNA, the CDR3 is TGCGCCAGCAGCCCGACGGGAAATTCACCCCTCCACTTT. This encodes CASSPTGNSPLHF.